The rows below give T cell receptor beta chains drawn from one sample of a study of shared clonotypes between healthy human individuals. TCRdb keeps only in-frame clones here, not all; method: immunoSEQ multiplex PCR. Among about 380,000 clones listed, approximately 97% were seen once. Sequencing input: memory CD8+ T cells sorted from blood. These receptors were obtained from a man aged 25 to 40 in good health. The CDR3 runs from the conserved cysteine through the conserved F or W. A D gene is named only where the DNA matches it firmly. Expanded clones are given a class, and other clones once, few, many or no size at all.

V,J,size,D,DNA,CDR3
TRBV28,TRBJ1-3,.,.,TGTGCCAGCAGACCGACAGGAAACACCATATATTTT,CASRPTGNTIYF
TRBV28,TRBJ1-3,.,.,TGTGCCAGCAGTTTTTTCAAGGCATTTGGAAACACCATATATTTT,CASSFFKAFGNTIYF
TRBV4-1,TRBJ2-6,.,.,TGCGCCAGCAGCTCCCGGGGCTCTGGGGCCAACGTCCTGACTTTC,CASSSRGSGANVLTF
TRBV6-5,TRBJ2-3,.,.,TGTGCCAGCTCGCCCACCTCTATAGATACGCAGTATTTT,CASSPTSIDTQYF
TRBV9,TRBJ1-2,.,.,TGTGCCAGCAGCGTAGTACAAAACTATGGCTACACCTTC,CASSVVQNYGYTF
TRBV5-1,TRBJ1-5,.,.,TGCGCCAGCAGCCAATCGACTGGTCAGCCCCAGCATTTT,CASSQSTGQPQHF
TRBV7-9,TRBJ1-2,.,TRBD1,TGTGCCAGCAGCCCCATCGGGACAGGGACTAGGTATGGCTACACCTTC,CASSPIGTGTRYGYTF
TRBV2,TRBJ2-7,.,TRBD2,TGTGCCAGCAGTGAACAGACTAGCGGCAACTACGAGCAGTACTTC,CASSEQTSGNYEQYF
TRBV10-1,TRBJ2-5,.,.,TGCGCCAGCAGTATGCCTGTCCTAGAGACCCAGTACTTC,CASSMPVLETQYF
TRBV4-1,TRBJ1-2,.,.,TGCGCCAGCAGCCAAGGATCCGGGAGCTCCTATGGCTACACCTTC,CASSQGSGSSYGYTF
TRBV20-1,TRBJ2-1,.,.,TGCAGTTCGAGGGGGGGGAATGAGCAGTTCTTC,CSSRGGNEQFF
TRBV5-1,TRBJ2-5,.,.,TGCGCCAGCAGCGTTGGGCAGGGCTGGGAGACCCAGTACTTC,CASSVGQGWETQYF
TRBV5-8,TRBJ1-3,.,TRBD1,TGTGCCAGCAGCCAAAGGACAGGGAGGTCTGGAAACACCATATATTTT,CASSQRTGRSGNTIYF
TRBV28,TRBJ2-1,.,.,TGTGCCAGCAGTTTCTTTAGTAGAGAGCAGTTCTTC,CASSFFSREQFF
TRBV7-9,TRBJ2-3,.,TRBD2,TGTGCCAGCAGCGACAGACGAGGACTAGCGGGGATCACAGATACGCAGTATTTT,CASSDRRGLAGITDTQYF
TRBV19,TRBJ2-4,.,.,TGTGCCAGTAGTCTAGGCAGTATGGCCAAAAACATTCAGTACTTC,CASSLGSMAKNIQYF
TRBV7-6,TRBJ2-3,.,TRBD2,TGTGCCAGCAGCTTAGAAGCCCGACTAGCGGGAGGGTCAGATACGCAGTATTTT,CASSLEARLAGGSDTQYF
TRBV28,TRBJ2-2,once,.,TGTGCCAGCAGTCAAATGGACACCGTTGAGCTGTTTTTT,CASSQMDTVELFF
TRBV25-1,TRBJ1-4,.,.,TGTGCCAGCAGTGACCCCAGGGGTGGTAGTGAAAAACTGTTTTTT,CASSDPRGGSEKLFF
TRBV11-3,TRBJ2-3,.,.,TGTGCCAGCAGCCGTAGCGGAGACGTGACAGATACGCAGTATTTT,CASSRSGDVTDTQYF
TRBV4-1,TRBJ1-1,.,.,TGCGCCAGCAGCCAAGAGGGGACATCGAACACTGAAGCTTTCTTT,CASSQEGTSNTEAFF
TRBV28,TRBJ2-2,once,.,TGTGCCAGCAGTTTATCGTCCGCGAACACCGGGGAGCTGTTTTTT,CASSLSSANTGELFF
TRBV18,TRBJ2-6,.,.,TGTGCCAGCTCACCCAGCCAGCAATTCTACTCTGGGGCCAACGTCCTGACTTTC,CASSPSQQFYSGANVLTF
TRBV18,TRBJ2-7,.,TRBD2,TGTGCCAGCTCACCTCTAGCGGGAGGTCTCGAGCAGTACTTC,CASSPLAGGLEQYF
TRBV6-1,TRBJ2-2,.,.,TGTGCCAGCAGTGAAATCGGACTACGCAACACCGGGGAGCTGTTTTTT,CASSEIGLRNTGELFF
TRBV7-8,TRBJ2-2,.,.,TGTGCCAGCAGCTTAGGGCTGCCTGGGGCGAACACCGGGGAGCTGTTTTTT,CASSLGLPGANTGELFF
TRBV30,TRBJ2-1,once,TRBD2,TGTGCCTGGAGTGTGTATAGCGGGAGGGCCCATGAGCAGTTCTTC,CAWSVYSGRAHEQFF
TRBV5-8,TRBJ2-5,once,.,TGTGCCAGCAGCTTGGGGGGCAGGGAAGAGACCCAGTACTTC,CASSLGGREETQYF
TRBV28,TRBJ2-1,.,.,TGTGCCAGCAGTTTAGTTCTTGAGCAGTTCTTC,CASSLVLEQFF
TRBV2,TRBJ1-1,few,.,TGTGCCAGCAGGCAGGTGAACACTGAAGCTTTCTTT,CASRQVNTEAFF
TRBV10-2,TRBJ2-7,.,.,TGCGCCAGCAGTGAGATCCTAGGGGCCTACGAGCAGTACTTC,CASSEILGAYEQYF
TRBV5-4,TRBJ1-2,.,.,TGTGCCAGCAGCTTGGAAAGGGGTGGCTACACCTTC,CASSLERGGYTF
TRBV30,TRBJ2-1,.,TRBD2,TGTGCCTGGGTCCCCCGTAGCGGGAGACCCTACAATGAGCAGTTCTTC,CAWVPRSGRPYNEQFF
TRBV28,TRBJ1-2,.,TRBD1,TGTGCCAGCAGGGTGACAGGGGATACTTCTGGCTACACCTTC,CASRVTGDTSGYTF
TRBV11-2,TRBJ2-1,.,TRBD2,TGTGCCAGCACCCAAAAGCCGGGACTAGCGGCGTTCTTC,CASTQKPGLAAFF